This T cell receptor (beta chain) derives from a study of T cell responses to AZD1222 COVID-19 vaccine. The protocol was immunoSEQ multiplex PCR, while the TCRdb copy is restricted to in-frame clones and leaves out a portion. Of over 150,000 clones listed, 85% to 95% are singletons. Broader study findings: Clonal diversity may have been underestimated, and the donors were mostly white British, with more females than males. The study sampled repertoires only after the peak T cell response. The number of AZD1222 recipients seropositive at baseline was only five or six. Spike-wide coverage was observed for vaccine-associated CD4 TCRs, with dominant responses at 160-218 and 743-854.

Turning to this clone: Its matching antigen is unknown.

The CDR3 is 16 amino acids. J gave up 11 bases and V 0 bases, and 6 bases lay outside the gene matches. Germline V gene lookup returns CDR1 SEHNR and CDR2 FQNEAQ (reference sequence). The source of this sequence is an adult who received the MenACWY meningococcal vaccine as a control. Sequenced here: peripheral blood, sampled 28 days after the second dose of the MenACWY control vaccine. V gene TRBV7-9 combines with J gene TRBJ2-1; 14 positions agree with TRBD2. Here the CDR3 DNA reads TGTGCCAGCAGCTTAGCTTCGGGACTAGCGGGGGTAAAGCAGTTCTTC. This codes for CASSLASGLAGVKQFF.